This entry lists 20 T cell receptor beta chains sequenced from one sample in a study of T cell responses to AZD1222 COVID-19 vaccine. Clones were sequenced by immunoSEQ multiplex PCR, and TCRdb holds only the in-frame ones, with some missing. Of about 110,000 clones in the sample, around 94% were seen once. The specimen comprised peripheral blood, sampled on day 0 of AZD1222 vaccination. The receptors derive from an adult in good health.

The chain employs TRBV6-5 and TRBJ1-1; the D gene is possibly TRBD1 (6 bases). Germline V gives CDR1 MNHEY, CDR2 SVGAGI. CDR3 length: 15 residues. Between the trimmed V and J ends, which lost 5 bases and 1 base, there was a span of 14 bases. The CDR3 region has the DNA TGTGCCAGCAGTCACCCGGGACACCGGAACACTGAAGCTTTCTTT. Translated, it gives CASSHPGHRNTEAFF.

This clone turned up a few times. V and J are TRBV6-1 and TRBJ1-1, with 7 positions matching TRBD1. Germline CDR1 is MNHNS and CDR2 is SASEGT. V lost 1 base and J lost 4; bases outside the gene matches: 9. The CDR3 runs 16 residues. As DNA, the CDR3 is TGTGCCAGCAGTGAAGAACTAGGGGGCCACGGCACTGAAGCTTTCTTT. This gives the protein CASSEELGGHGTEAFF.

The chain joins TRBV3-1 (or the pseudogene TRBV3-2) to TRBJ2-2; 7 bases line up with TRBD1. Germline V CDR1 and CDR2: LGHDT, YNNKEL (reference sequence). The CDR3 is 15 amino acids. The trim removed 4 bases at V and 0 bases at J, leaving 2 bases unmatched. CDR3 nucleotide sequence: TGTGCCAGCAGCCTGGGACAGCCGAACACCGGGGAGCTGTTTTTT. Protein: CASSLGQPNTGELFF.

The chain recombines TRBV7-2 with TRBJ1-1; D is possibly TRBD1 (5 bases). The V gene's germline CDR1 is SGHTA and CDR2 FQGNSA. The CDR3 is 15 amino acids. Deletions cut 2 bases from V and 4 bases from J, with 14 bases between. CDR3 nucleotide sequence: TGTGCCAGCAGCTTAAATAGGGGCGCGGGCACTGAAGCTTTCTTT. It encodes CASSLNRGAGTEAFF.

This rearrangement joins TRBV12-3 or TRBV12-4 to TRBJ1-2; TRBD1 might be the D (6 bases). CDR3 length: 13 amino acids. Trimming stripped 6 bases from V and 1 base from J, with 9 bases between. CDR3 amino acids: CASSGTNNYGYTF. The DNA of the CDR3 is TGTGCCAGCAGCGGGACAAATAACTATGGCTACACCTTC.

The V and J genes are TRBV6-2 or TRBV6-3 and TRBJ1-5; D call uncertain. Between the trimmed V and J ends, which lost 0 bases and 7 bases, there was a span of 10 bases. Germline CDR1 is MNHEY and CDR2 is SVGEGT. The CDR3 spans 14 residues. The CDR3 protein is CASSYSTTRQPQHF. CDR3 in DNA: TGTGCCAGCAGTTACTCGACTACGCGGCAGCCCCAGCATTTT.

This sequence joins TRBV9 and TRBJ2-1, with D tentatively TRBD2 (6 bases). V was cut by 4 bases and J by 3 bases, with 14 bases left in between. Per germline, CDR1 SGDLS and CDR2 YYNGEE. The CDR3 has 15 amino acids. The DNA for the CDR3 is TGTGCCAGCAGCCCCCGGGGAGGTCTCTACAATGAGCAGTTCTTC. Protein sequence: CASSPRGGLYNEQFF.

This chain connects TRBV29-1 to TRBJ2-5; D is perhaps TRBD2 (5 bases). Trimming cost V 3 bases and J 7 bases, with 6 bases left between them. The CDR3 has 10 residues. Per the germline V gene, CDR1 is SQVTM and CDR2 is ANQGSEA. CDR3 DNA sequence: TGCAGCGTTGATCGGGGGACCCAGTACTTC. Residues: CSVDRGTQYF.

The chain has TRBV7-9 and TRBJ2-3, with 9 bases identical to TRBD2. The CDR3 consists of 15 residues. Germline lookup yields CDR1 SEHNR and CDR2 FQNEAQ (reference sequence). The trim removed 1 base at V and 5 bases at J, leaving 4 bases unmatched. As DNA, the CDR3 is TGTGCCAGCAGCTTAGTGGGTAGCGGGAGAGATACGCAGTATTTT. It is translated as CASSLVGSGRDTQYF.

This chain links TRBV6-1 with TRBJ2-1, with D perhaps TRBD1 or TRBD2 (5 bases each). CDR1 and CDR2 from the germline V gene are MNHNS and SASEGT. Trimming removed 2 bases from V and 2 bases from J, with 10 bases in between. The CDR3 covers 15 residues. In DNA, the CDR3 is TGTGCCAGCAGTGAACGAGGGGAAACCTACAATGAGCAGTTCTTC. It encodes CASSERGETYNEQFF.

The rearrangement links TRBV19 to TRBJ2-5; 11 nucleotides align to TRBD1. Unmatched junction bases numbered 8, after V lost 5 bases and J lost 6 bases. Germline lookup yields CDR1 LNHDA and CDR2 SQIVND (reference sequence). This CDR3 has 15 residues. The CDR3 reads CASSPLDRGLKTQYF. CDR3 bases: TGTGCCAGTAGTCCGCTGGACAGGGGGCTCAAGACCCAGTACTTC.

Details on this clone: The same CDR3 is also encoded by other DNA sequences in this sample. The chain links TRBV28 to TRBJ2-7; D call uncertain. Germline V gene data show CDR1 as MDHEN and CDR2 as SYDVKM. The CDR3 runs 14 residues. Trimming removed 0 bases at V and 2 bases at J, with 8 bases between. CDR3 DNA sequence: TGTGCCAGCAGTTTATGGACCGGCGCCTACGAGCAGTACTTC. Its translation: CASSLWTGAYEQYF.

CDR3 sequence (DNA): TGTGCCAGCAGACGGGACAGGGAGGCTGGCTACACCTTC. The encoded protein is CASRRDREAGYTF. The chain couples TRBV6-5 to TRBJ1-2; 9 bases line up with TRBD1. The germline gives CDR1 MNHEY, CDR2 SVGAGI. V lost 6 bases, J lost 7 bases, and 6 bases stayed unmatched. The CDR3 runs to 13 residues.

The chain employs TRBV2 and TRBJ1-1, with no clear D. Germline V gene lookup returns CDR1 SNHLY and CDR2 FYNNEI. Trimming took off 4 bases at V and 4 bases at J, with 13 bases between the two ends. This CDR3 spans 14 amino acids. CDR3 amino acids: CASSVREGGTEAFF. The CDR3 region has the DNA TGTGCCAGCAGTGTTAGGGAAGGAGGCACTGAAGCTTTCTTT.

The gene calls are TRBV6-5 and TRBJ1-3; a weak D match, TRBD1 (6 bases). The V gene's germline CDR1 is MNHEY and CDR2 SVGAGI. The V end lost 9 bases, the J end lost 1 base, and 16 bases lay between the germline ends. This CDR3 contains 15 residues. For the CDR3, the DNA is TGTGCCAGTTTCTTCGGGACAAATTCTGGAAACACCATATATTTT. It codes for CASFFGTNSGNTIYF.

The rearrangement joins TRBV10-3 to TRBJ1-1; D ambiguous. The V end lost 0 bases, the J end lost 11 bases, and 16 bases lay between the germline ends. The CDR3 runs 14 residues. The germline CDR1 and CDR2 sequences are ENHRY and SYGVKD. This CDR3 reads CAISESIGSQRAFF. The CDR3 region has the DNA TGTGCCATCAGTGAGTCGATCGGGTCGCAGAGGGCTTTCTTT.

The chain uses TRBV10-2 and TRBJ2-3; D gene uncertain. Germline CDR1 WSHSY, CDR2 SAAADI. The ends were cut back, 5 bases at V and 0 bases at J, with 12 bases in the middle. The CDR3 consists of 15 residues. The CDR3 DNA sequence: TGCGCCAGCAGTAGGGCCCCAGCAAGCACAGATACGCAGTATTTT. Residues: CASSRAPASTDTQYF.

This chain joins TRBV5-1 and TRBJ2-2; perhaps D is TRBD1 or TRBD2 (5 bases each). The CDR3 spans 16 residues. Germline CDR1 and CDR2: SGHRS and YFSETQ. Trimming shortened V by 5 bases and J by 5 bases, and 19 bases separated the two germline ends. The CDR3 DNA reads TGCGCCAGCAGGATCTCCCCGGGACCCCAAACCGGGGAGCTGTTTTTT. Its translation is CASRISPGPQTGELFF.

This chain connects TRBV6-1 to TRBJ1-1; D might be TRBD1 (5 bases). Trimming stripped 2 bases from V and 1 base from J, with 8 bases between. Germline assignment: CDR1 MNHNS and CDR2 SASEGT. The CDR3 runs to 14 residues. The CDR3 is CASSETGRNTEAFF. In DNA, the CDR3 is TGTGCCAGCAGTGAAACGGGACGGAACACTGAAGCTTTCTTT.

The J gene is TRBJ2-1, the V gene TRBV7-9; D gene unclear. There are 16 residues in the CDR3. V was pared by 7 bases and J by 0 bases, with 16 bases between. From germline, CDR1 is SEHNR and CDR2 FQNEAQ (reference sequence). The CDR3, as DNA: TGTGCCAGCACCGTGCTGAGATGGGGCTCCTACAATGAGCAGTTCTTC. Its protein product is CASTVLRWGSYNEQFF.